This T cell receptor (beta chain) appears in the sequencing data of a study of T cell responses to AZD1222 COVID-19 vaccine. Study details: Some second doses came at about 4 weeks and others at about 12 weeks; these were pooled.

General study points: Spike-specific TCR breadth and depth both grew after two AZD1222 doses. There were vaccine-associated CD4 TCRs across spike, dominant at 160-218 and 743-854.

TCRdb's table, derived via immunoSEQ multiplex PCR, lists solely in-frame clones and lacks some. The table shows approximately 150,000 clones, with around nine tenths occurring only once. Points on this clone: Its specificity is not known.

This material consisted of peripheral blood, taken on day 0 of AZD1222 vaccination. The source of this sequence is an adult in good health.

The CDR3 coding sequence is TGTGCCATCAGTGATGGGAGGGTCCCCTACAATGAGCAGTTCTTC. This codes for CAISDGRVPYNEQFF. This chain links TRBV10-3 with TRBJ2-1, with 7 bases matching TRBD2. Unmatched junction bases numbered 4, after V lost 3 bases and J lost 2 bases. CDR3 length: 15 amino acids. Germline CDR1 is ENHRY and CDR2 is SYGVKD.